This section outlines one T cell receptor (beta chain) sequence together with its context. Its binding antigen is unknown. Base qualities are not at hand, and no much larger clone is one base apart. Explained via the paper, the time point label denotes: baseline before first vaccination. The vaccinee samples were drawn from two UK trials, COV001 and COV002, one of which was a single-blind randomized controlled phase 2/3 trial testing AZD1222 (ChAdOx1 nCoV-19) in healthy adults. For TCRbeta chain sequencing, PBMC samples were collected from trial participants at day 0 and at day 28 after the second dose. The data were taken from a study of T cell responses to AZD1222 COVID-19 vaccine (dated by TCRdb to about 2021). Concerning the study at large: Because spike-specific TCR depth and breadth did not differ between the two schedules, AZD1222 recipients who got a second dose at roughly 4 weeks were pooled with those who got a second dose at roughly 12 weeks. A total of about 230 trial participants underwent TCR sequencing, of whom 207 received two doses of AZD1222 and some 26 received two doses of the MenACWY control vaccine. Trial participants were enrolled by age into 18-55, 56-69 and 70-plus year subgroups, with about 150, 28 and 57 TCR-sequenced participants respectively.

The paper's findings and limits, for the study overall: Because no samples from the day 14 peak response were available, repertoires could be characterized only after the peak T cell response. After two AZD1222 doses, both the breadth and the depth of spike-specific TCRs were significantly higher than at day 0 and than in MenACWY recipients. Participants were mostly white British and included more females than males, and it was suggested by the authors that clonal diversity may have been underestimated. The vaccine-associated CD4 TCRs covered the entire spike protein, and the dominant responses fell in regions 160-218 and 743-854. Only five to seven AZD1222 recipients were SARS-CoV-2 seropositive at baseline, limiting conclusions about previously exposed vaccinees. In the small 56-69-year group, the increase in depth fell short of significance, most likely because of low power. Reportedly, close to half of the unique spike-specific TCRs recognized epitopes lying outside the regions that are mutated in the B.1.351 and B.1.1.7 variants.

The CDR3 regions of human TCRbeta chains were analyzed by immunosequencing. On the study's bioinformatics: Repertoire TCRs were checked for matches against a reference library of SARS-CoV-2-specific TCRs that had been generated using the MIRA antigen-specificity platform. Breadth meant the fraction of unique TCRs that were SARS-CoV-2-associated, whereas depth meant the fraction of total T cells that were SARS-CoV-2-associated. Using the MIRA data, each spike-specific TCR was mapped to the spike region that the TCR reacts to and placed in a CD4 or CD8 class. Log10-transformed breadth and depth values were compared by one-way ANOVA with Sidak's multiple comparisons tests. TCRdb took this table from immuneACCESS and kept in-frame rearrangements with V and J called. Such tables lack part of the clones; where checked against another copy, unresolved V genes explain under half of the gap, and the rest is unexplained. The DNA gave D and trimming, while V, J and clone size come from that table. Recorded for this sample are approximately 80,000 clones; 80% to 90% of them occurred a single time. Clones ranked in the top ten supply just over 30% of the sample.

The CDR3 spans 13 residues, from the cysteine through the phenylalanine. Only the CDR3 DNA stays, 39 bases, in frame from base 1. The germline V gene (reference sequence) supplies CDR1 GTSNPN and CDR2 SVGIG. Relative to germline, V is 7 bases shorter and J is 1 base shorter, with 13 bases between their ends. This specimen was peripheral blood, taken on day 0 of AZD1222 vaccination. The sequence was obtained from an adult in good health. The V gene is TRBV30 and the J gene is TRBJ1-2, with the D segment identity uncertain. The DNA sequence reads TGTGCCTACTCCGACCCCTTTAACTATGGCTACACCTTC. It codes for CAYSDPFNYGYTF.